Sequencing of this T cell receptor (beta chain) was carried out in a study of Graves' ophthalmopathy and Graves' hyperthyroidism. This clonotype has just one count. The antigen remains unidentified. Beta-chain TCR CDR3 regions were amplified from RNA transcripts. Scientists carried out first-round RT-PCR using HTBI primers and then a second-round multiplex PCR. TCRdb ran MiXCR on the multiplex PCR reads and lists one entry per CDR3 protein. The data hold over a million distinct CDR3 sequences, with approximately 35% observed a single time. The V and J ends lost 2 bases and 7 bases, in that order; junction bases with no gene match: 11. In germline, CDR1 is DFQATT, CDR2 SNEGSKA (reference sequence). The CDR3 runs to 15 residues. Study findings and constraints: Ophthalmopathy could be told apart from stable hyperthyroidism by a 13-signature model (87.88% sensitivity, roughly 80% specificity).

Orbital computed tomography, thyroid ultrasound, TRAb, serum thyroxine and clinical symptoms formed the basis of diagnosis. This sequence joins TRBV20-1 and TRBJ2-5; 9 bases agree with TRBD1. Sequenced sample: peripheral blood or thyroid tissue (not recorded which). This receptor was obtained from an adult man with Graves' hyperthyroidism. In nucleotides, the CDR3 is TGCAGTGCTAGAAATGAAAGGACAGGGGAAGCGACCCAGTACTTC. Its translation is CSARNERTGEATQYF.